The clone carrying this T cell receptor (beta chain) was seen more than once but under ten times. This probably arose from a read error, given a far larger clone one base away. These data are taken from a study of shared clonotypes between healthy human individuals. Study-wide context: Ranging from 18 to 49 in age, donors were two women and three men.

Here immunoSEQ multiplex PCR was the method, and the copy in TCRdb shows in-frame clones only, minus some. Of about 96,000 clones detected, approximately 51% appear once; the ten largest clones hold around 16%. Deletions cut 2 bases from V and 2 bases from J, with 10 bases between. The CDR3 covers 15 residues. Germline values: CDR1 SGHTA, CDR2 FQGTGA. The material sequenced was PBMCs. This chain connects TRBV7-3 to TRBJ2-1; the D is unclear. This TCR derives from a woman aged 40-49 years in good health. Some clones in this sample may be carry-over from other donors' samples. CDR3 residues: CASSLAPEAYNEQFF. CDR3 DNA sequence: TGTGCCAGCAGCTTAGCTCCAGAGGCCTACAATGAGCAGTTCTTC.